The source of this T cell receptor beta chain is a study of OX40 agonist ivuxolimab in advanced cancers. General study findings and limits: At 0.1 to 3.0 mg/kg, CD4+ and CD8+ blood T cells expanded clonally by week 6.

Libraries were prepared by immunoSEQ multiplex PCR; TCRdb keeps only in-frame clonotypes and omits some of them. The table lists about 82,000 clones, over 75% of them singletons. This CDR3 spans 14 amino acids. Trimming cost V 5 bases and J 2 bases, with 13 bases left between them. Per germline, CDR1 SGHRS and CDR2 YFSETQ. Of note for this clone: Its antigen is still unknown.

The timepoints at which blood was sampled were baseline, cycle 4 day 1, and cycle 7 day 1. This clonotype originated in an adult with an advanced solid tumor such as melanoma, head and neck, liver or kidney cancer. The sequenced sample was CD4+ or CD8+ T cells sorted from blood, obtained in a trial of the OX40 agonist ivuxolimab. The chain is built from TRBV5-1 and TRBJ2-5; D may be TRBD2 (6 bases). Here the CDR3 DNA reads TGCGCCAGCAGTCTGGGGAGGTCACAAGAGACCCAGTACTTC. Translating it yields CASSLGRSQETQYF.